Included here is one TCR beta chain sequence, with context. Its antigen remains unknown. The data were obtained in a study of yellow fever vaccine responses in identical twins. General study results and limits: The authors reported partly convergent, partly personalized vaccine responses in identical twins.

TCRdb reprocessed the RT-PCR reads with MiXCR, giving one entry per CDR3 protein. Found here are approximately 7,200 distinct CDR3 sequences, roughly 84% of them singletons; the top ten hold less than 1.5%. V lost 6 bases and J 1 base, leaving 12 bases between the germline ends. Germline CDR1 is DFQATT and CDR2 is SNEGSKA (reference sequence). The CDR3 spans 13 residues. The J gene is TRBJ2-5, the V gene TRBV20-1; no clear D gene. The receptor comes from a woman in her late teens or twenties who received the yellow fever vaccine. The sample consisted of T cells from blood (PBMCs), unsorted or a sorted subset (not recorded which), taken before or after yellow fever vaccination (not recorded which). Here the CDR3 reads CSALGRIQETQYF. For the CDR3, the DNA is TGCAGTGCCCTCGGACGGATCCAAGAGACCCAGTACTTC.